The 12 T cell receptor beta chains below were found in one sample sequenced in a study of CXCR3-negative and CXCR3-positive naive CD8 T cells. Preparation of TRB cDNA libraries relied on 5' RACE carrying UMI labels. TCRdb reprocessed the 5' RACE reads, with one entry per CDR3 protein and no DNA. The repertoire table contains 43,000 or so distinct CDR3 sequences. The sample consisted of naive CXCR3- CD8+ T cells from blood. Sample subset: CD45RO-CCR7+CD27+CD95- naive CD8+ T cells lacking CXCR3 (TNR3-). The receptors were sampled from a human donor in good health. Some clones in this sample may be carry-over from other donors' samples.

This chain joins TRBV6-6 and TRBJ2-3; TCRdb reports TRBD1, a call that lacks DNA to check it against. The CDR3 is 15 residues long. CDR1 is MNHNY, CDR2 SVGAGI, per germline (reference sequence). The CDR3 region is CASPPAAGASDTQYF.

This chain connects TRBV29-1 to TRBJ2-1; TCRdb calls TRBD2, which cannot be checked without DNA. This CDR3 has 14 amino acids. Germline CDR1 SQVTM, CDR2 ANQGSEA. This chain's CDR3 is CSVLGGGVANEQFF.

The V and J genes are TRBV12-3 or TRBV12-4 and TRBJ2-7; the D call of TRBD1 rests on TCRdb alone, since no DNA is present to check it. CDR3 length: 15 residues. CDR3 loop: CASSPGTANFYEQYF.

The chain recombines TRBV28 with TRBJ2-7; TCRdb selects TRBD2, and the lack of DNA leaves this call unchecked. Looked up from germline, CDR1 is MDHEN and CDR2 is SYDVKM. The CDR3 totals 15 residues. The CDR3: CASQRGGFGSSEQYF.

This chain uses TRBV7-9 with TRBJ2-7; TCRdb picks TRBD1, but there is no DNA to check that call. The CDR3 sequence is 13 residues long. The germline V gene has CDR1 SEHNR and CDR2 FQNEAQ (reference sequence). This CDR3 reads CASRGGSSYEQYF.

This sequence joins TRBV12-3 or TRBV12-4 and TRBJ1-2. This CDR3 is 14 amino acids long. The chain's CDR3 is CASSPLGALYGYTF.

The J gene is TRBJ1-1, the V gene TRBV7-6; the D call of TRBD1 rests on TCRdb alone, since no DNA is present to check it. This CDR3 region has 15 residues. The germline V gene encodes CDR1 SGHVS and CDR2 FNYEAQ. The CDR3 loop is CASSGNQGVNTEAFF. Looking up the rest from reference TRBV7-6 and TRBJ1-1 gives the full variable domain: GAGVSQSPRYKVTKRGQDVALRCDPISGHVSLYWYRQALGQGPEFLTYFNYEAQQDKSGLPNDRFSAERPEGSISTLTIQRTEQRDSAMYRCASSGNQGVNTEAFFGQGTRLTVV.

The chain links TRBV6-5 to TRBJ2-7; TCRdb names TRBD2, which stays unverified in the absence of DNA. CDR3 size: 15 residues. Germline V gene data show CDR1 as MNHEY and CDR2 as SVGAGI. CDR3 in amino acids: CASSPAERGVYEQYF.

J is TRBJ2-5 and V is TRBV27; there is no DNA to check the TCRdb D call of TRBD2. The CDR3 consists of 22 residues. Per the germline V gene, CDR1 is MNHEY and CDR2 is SMNVEV (reference sequence). This chain's CDR3 is CASSPRPVWGLAGGLLQETQYF.

The chain has TRBV4-3 and TRBJ1-2. Germline assignment: CDR1 LGHNA and CDR2 YSLEER. CDR3 length: 16 residues. The CDR3 here is CASSQDQVVRLNGYTF.

This chain joins TRBV6-2 or TRBV6-3 and TRBJ1-5; the TRBD1 assignment by TCRdb is unverifiable without DNA. The CDR3 runs 15 residues. Germline V gives CDR1 MNHEY, CDR2 SVGEGT. The CDR3 sequence: CASTPRTDSNQPQHF.

The V and J genes are TRBV27 and TRBJ1-5; TCRdb names TRBD1, which stays unverified in the absence of DNA. The germline gives CDR1 MNHEY, CDR2 SMNVEV (reference sequence). The CDR3 runs 16 residues. CDR3 region: CASSLSPTGGNQPQHF.